This TCR beta chain derives from a study of response to subunit inactivated influenza vaccine. Whole-study findings and limits: The study's authors posited that every seasonal influenza vaccination enlists few new T cells.

In germline, CDR1 is SQVTM, CDR2 ANQGSEA. The trim removed 5 bases at V and 1 base at J, leaving 8 bases unmatched. The CDR3 is made up of 14 amino acids. A word on this clonotype: No antigen is known for it.

TCRdb re-called the RT-PCR reads through MiXCR, storing one row per CDR3 protein. The table shows hundreds of thousands of distinct CDR3 sequences, with 10% to 15% occurring only once. The chain employs TRBV29-1 and TRBJ2-7; TRBD2 matches at 7 bases. The material was PBMCs from blood, obtained on the day of vaccination. This TCR derives from a man aged 45-60 years who received an inactivated influenza vaccine. This chain's CDR3 is CSVFAGVGSYEQYF. CDR3 nucleotide sequence: TGCAGCGTTTTCGCGGGAGTGGGGTCCTACGAGCAGTACTTC.